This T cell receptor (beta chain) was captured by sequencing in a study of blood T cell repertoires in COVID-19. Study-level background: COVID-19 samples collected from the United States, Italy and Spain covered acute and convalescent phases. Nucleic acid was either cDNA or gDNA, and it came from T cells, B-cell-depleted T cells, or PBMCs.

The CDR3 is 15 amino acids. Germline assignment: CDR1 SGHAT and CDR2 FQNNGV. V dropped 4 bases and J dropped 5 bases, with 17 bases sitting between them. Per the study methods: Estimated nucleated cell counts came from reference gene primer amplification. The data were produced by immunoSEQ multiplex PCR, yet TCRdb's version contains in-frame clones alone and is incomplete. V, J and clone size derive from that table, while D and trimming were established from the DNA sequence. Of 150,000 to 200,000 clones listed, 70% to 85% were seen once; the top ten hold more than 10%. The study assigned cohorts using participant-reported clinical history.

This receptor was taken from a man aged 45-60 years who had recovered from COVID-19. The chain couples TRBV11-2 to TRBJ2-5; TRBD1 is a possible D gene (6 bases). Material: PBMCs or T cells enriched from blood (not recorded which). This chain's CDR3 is CASSSGLTRGETQYF. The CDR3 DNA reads TGTGCCAGCAGCTCCGGCCTCACTAGGGGGGAGACCCAGTACTTC.